This passage covers 10 T cell receptor beta chains from one sample sequenced in a study of human T cells and chemical hapten exposure. Time point of the sample: pre-sensitization, week 0. The treatment was: therapeutic diphenylcyclopropenone sensitization with weekly scalp DPC. TCRdb redid the calling of the RACE reads with MiXCR, one entry per CDR3 protein. Of 250,000 or so distinct CDR3 sequences in the sample, almost 8% are singletons; the top ten hold 0.9% to 1.5%. This material consisted of whole blood, taken in connection with sensitization to the hapten diphenylcyclopropenone (DPC). These receptors all stem from a man between 18 and 29 years old with alopecia areata. Some clones in this sample may be carry-over from other donors' samples.

This clonotype has just a few counts. This rearrangement joins TRBV6-2 or TRBV6-3 to TRBJ2-2, with 10 nucleotides matching TRBD1. The trim removed 7 bases at V and 5 bases at J, leaving 7 bases unmatched. CDR3 length: 15 residues. CDR1 MNHEY and CDR2 SVGEGT come from the germline V gene. CDR3 protein: CASKDRGRRTGELFF. The DNA for the CDR3 is TGTGCCAGCAAAGACAGGGGGCGACGGACCGGGGAGCTGTTTTTT.

The J gene is TRBJ1-1, the V gene TRBV29-1; possible D gene TRBD1, 6 bases. CDR1 is SQVTM and CDR2 is ANQGSEA in the germline V gene. The CDR3 runs 14 residues. With 4 bases removed from V and 5 bases from J, the gap between germline ends came to 17 bases. CDR3 loop: CSVAQAGARTEAFF. The DNA of the CDR3 is TGCAGCGTTGCCCAGGCAGGGGCGAGGACTGAAGCTTTCTTT.

This clonotype was observed a handful of times. J is TRBJ2-3 and V is TRBV10-3, with D perhaps matching TRBD2 (6 bases). Germline CDR1 is ENHRY and CDR2 is SYGVKD. The CDR3 length is 15 residues. The ends were cut back, 0 bases at V and 5 bases at J, with 12 bases in the middle. CDR3 region: CAISESRGAGDTQYF. The CDR3 coding sequence is TGTGCCATCAGTGAGTCGAGGGGAGCGGGAGATACGCAGTATTTT.

This clonotype was recorded a few times. The genes are TRBV12-3 or TRBV12-4 and TRBJ1-5; D is undetermined. The CDR3 has 14 residues. V lost 4 bases and J lost 0, with 7 bases in between. The CDR3 coding sequence is TGTGCCAGCAGTTCCCCAGCTAGCAATCAGCCCCAGCATTTT. This gives the protein CASSSPASNQPQHF.

The CDR3 sequence is CASSSTGRGAFF. The CDR3 DNA is TGTGCCAGCAGCTCGACAGGACGGGGAGCTTTCTTT. The rearrangement joins TRBV12-3 or TRBV12-4 to TRBJ1-1, with D possibly matching TRBD1 (6 bases). Trimming took 6 bases from V and 10 from J, leaving 15 bases between them. This CDR3 region has 12 residues.

This clonotype was observed a few times. The CDR3 coding sequence is TGTGCCAGCAGCCCCCCTTACAGGGACGGCTACACCTTC. The encoded protein is CASSPPYRDGYTF. J is TRBJ1-2 and V is TRBV7-9; D perhaps matches TRBD1 (6 bases). Germline CDR1 reads SEHNR; CDR2 reads FQNEAQ (reference sequence). The CDR3 runs to 13 residues. Trimming left V 5 bases short and J 8 bases short, with 15 bases between.

The chain recombines TRBV6-6 with TRBJ2-2; maybe TRBD1 (5 bases). V was shortened by 7 bases and J by 3 bases, with 12 bases between the two germline ends. The CDR3 length is 14 residues. Germline CDR1 is MNHNY and CDR2 is SVGAGI (reference sequence). In nucleotides, the CDR3 is TGTGCCAGCAAAGGGGCGGTAGACACCGGGGAGCTGTTTTTT. Protein sequence: CASKGAVDTGELFF.

This clonotype turned up a few times. The chain recombines TRBV6-5 with TRBJ1-2; no firm D call. The CDR3 loop spans 13 amino acids. Germline CDR1 is MNHEY and CDR2 is SVGAGI. Trimming removed 2 bases from V and 4 bases from J, with 8 bases in between. The CDR3 sequence is CASSYAELYGYTF. The CDR3 DNA follows: TGTGCCAGCAGTTACGCGGAGCTCTATGGCTACACCTTC.

In this sample, this clonotype turned up a few times. The chain recombines TRBV5-1 with TRBJ2-5; no definite D call. Germline values: CDR1 SGHRS, CDR2 YFSETQ. The CDR3 loop spans 14 amino acids. Trimming took off 2 bases at V and 1 base at J, with 9 bases between the two ends. The CDR3 nucleotides are TGCGCCAGCAGCTTTAACGGAGCCCAAGAGACCCAGTACTTC. Amino acid sequence: CASSFNGAQETQYF. Full variable domain (missing parts from reference TRBV5-1 and TRBJ2-5): KAGVTQTPRYLIKTRGQQVTLSCSPISGHRSVSWYQQTPGQGLQFLFEYFSETQRNKGNFPGRFSGRQFSNSRSEMNVSTLELGDSALYLCASSFNGAQETQYFGPGTRLLVL.

This clonotype was detected a few times. Written as DNA, the CDR3 is TGTGCCAGCAGCTCCCCCCCGCGGGGGTACACCGGGGAGCTGTTTTTT. It codes for CASSSPPRGYTGELFF. V is TRBV7-2 and J is TRBJ2-2; 7 bases match TRBD2. Germline CDR1 SGHTA, CDR2 FQGNSA. The CDR3 loop spans 16 amino acids. V shed 4 bases, J shed 3 bases, and the junction held 8 bases outside the gene matches.